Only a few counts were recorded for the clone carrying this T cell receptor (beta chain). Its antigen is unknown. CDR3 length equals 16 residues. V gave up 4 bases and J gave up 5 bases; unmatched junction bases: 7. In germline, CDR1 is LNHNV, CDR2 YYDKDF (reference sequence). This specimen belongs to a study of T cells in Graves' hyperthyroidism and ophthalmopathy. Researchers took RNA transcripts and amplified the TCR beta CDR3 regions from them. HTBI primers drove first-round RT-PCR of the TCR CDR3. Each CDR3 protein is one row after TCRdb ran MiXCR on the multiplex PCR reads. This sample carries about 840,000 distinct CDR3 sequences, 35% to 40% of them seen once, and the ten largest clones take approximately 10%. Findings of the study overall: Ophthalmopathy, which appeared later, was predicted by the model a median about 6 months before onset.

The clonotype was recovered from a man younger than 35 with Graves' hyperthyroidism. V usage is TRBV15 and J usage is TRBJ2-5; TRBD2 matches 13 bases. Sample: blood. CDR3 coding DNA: TGTGCCACCAGCACGCGGACTAGCGGGGGATCGGAGACCCAGTACTTC. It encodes CATSTRTSGGSETQYF.